The rows below give T cell receptor beta chains drawn from one sample of a study of OX40 agonist ivuxolimab in advanced cancers. Profiled with immunoSEQ multiplex PCR; TCRdb holds only in-frame clones, not every one. The repertoire holds approximately 100,000 clones, with less than 95% as singletons. Sequenced here: CD4+ or CD8+ T cells sorted from blood, sampled in a trial of the OX40 agonist ivuxolimab. The receptors come from an adult with an advanced solid tumor such as melanoma, head and neck, liver or kidney cancer. The CDR3 runs from the conserved cysteine through the conserved F or W. The order of the fields is CDR3 length, clone size, V gene, D gene, J gene, CDR3 DNA, CDR3 protein. A D gene is named only where the DNA matches it firmly. Part of the rows lack a size; the others show once, few, many or a class for expanded clones.

CDR3 length: 14
clone size: -
V gene: TRBV5-1
D gene: -
J gene: TRBJ2-1
CDR3 DNA: TGCGCCAGCAGCTCCTCGGCGAGGGTCAATGAGCAGTTCTTC
CDR3 protein: CASSSSARVNEQFF

CDR3 length: 14
clone size: -
V gene: TRBV28
D gene: -
J gene: TRBJ2-6
CDR3 DNA: TGTGCCAGCAGCGACACCTCTGGGGCCAACGTCCTGACTTTC
CDR3 protein: CASSDTSGANVLTF

CDR3 length: 14
clone size: few
V gene: TRBV7-3
D gene: -
J gene: TRBJ2-4
CDR3 DNA: TGTGCCAGCAGCTTACTCCTATTCCAGAACATTCAGTACTTC
CDR3 protein: CASSLLLFQNIQYF

CDR3 length: 13
clone size: -
V gene: TRBV5-6
D gene: -
J gene: TRBJ1-2
CDR3 DNA: TGTGCCAGCAGCCCAGACGAGGACTATGGCTACACCTTC
CDR3 protein: CASSPDEDYGYTF

CDR3 length: 16
clone size: -
V gene: TRBV18
D gene: TRBD1
J gene: TRBJ2-5
CDR3 DNA: TGTGCCAGCTCACCACCGGGACAGGGGGAGTACTTGGCCCAGTACTTC
CDR3 protein: CASSPPGQGEYLAQYF

CDR3 length: 17
clone size: -
V gene: TRBV2
D gene: -
J gene: TRBJ2-6
CDR3 DNA: TGTGCCAGCAGTGAAGCGCAAGGAATCTCTGGGGCCAACGTCCTGACTTTC
CDR3 protein: CASSEAQGISGANVLTF

CDR3 length: 15
clone size: -
V gene: TRBV10-3
D gene: -
J gene: TRBJ2-2
CDR3 DNA: TGCGCCAGCATGGGGGGCGCGCTCAACACCGGGGAGCTGTTTTTT
CDR3 protein: CASMGGALNTGELFF

CDR3 length: 17
clone size: -
V gene: TRBV7-2
D gene: -
J gene: TRBJ2-2
CDR3 DNA: TGTGCCAGCAGCTTAGCTGGTAAGCGGGTGACACCGGCGGAGCTGTTTTTT
CDR3 protein: CASSLAGKRVTPAELFF

CDR3 length: 14
clone size: -
V gene: TRBV6-5
D gene: TRBD1
J gene: TRBJ1-2
CDR3 DNA: TGTGCCAGCAGCCCGGGTCAGGGGGGCTATGGCTACACCTTC
CDR3 protein: CASSPGQGGYGYTF

CDR3 length: 17
clone size: -
V gene: TRBV27
D gene: -
J gene: TRBJ1-3
CDR3 DNA: TGTGCCAGCAGTCCCTTAACAAACCCGAGCTCTGGAAACACCATATATTTT
CDR3 protein: CASSPLTNPSSGNTIYF

CDR3 length: 17
clone size: -
V gene: TRBV21-1
D gene: -
J gene: TRBJ1-2
CDR3 DNA: TGTGCCAGCAGCAAAGTATCGAGGACGGACCCTAACTATGGCTACACCTTC
CDR3 protein: CASSKVSRTDPNYGYTF

CDR3 length: 15
clone size: -
V gene: TRBV27
D gene: TRBD1
J gene: TRBJ2-1
CDR3 DNA: TGTGCCAGCAGCCGTCCCGGGACAGGGTACAATGAGCAGTTCTTC
CDR3 protein: CASSRPGTGYNEQFF

CDR3 length: 21
clone size: -
V gene: TRBV4-2
D gene: TRBD2
J gene: TRBJ2-3
CDR3 DNA: TGTGCCAGCAGCCAAGATGGTTGGTCGGCTAGCGGGAGGGGCAGCACAGATACGCAGTATTTT
CDR3 protein: CASSQDGWSASGRGSTDTQYF

CDR3 length: 14
clone size: once
V gene: TRBV9
D gene: TRBD1
J gene: TRBJ2-7
CDR3 DNA: TGTGCCAGCAGCGTAACCTGGGACAGTCGAGCGCAGTACTTC
CDR3 protein: CASSVTWDSRAQYF

CDR3 length: 16
clone size: -
V gene: TRBV5-1
D gene: TRBD2
J gene: TRBJ2-5
CDR3 DNA: TGCGCCAGCAGCTGGCCCCTACTAGCGGACCAAGAGACCCAGTACTTC
CDR3 protein: CASSWPLLADQETQYF

CDR3 length: 12
clone size: -
V gene: TRBV10-3
D gene: TRBD2
J gene: TRBJ2-1
CDR3 DNA: TGTGCCATCAGAGGACTAGCGGCAGAGCAGTTCTTC
CDR3 protein: CAIRGLAAEQFF

CDR3 length: 15
clone size: -
V gene: TRBV28
D gene: -
J gene: TRBJ2-7
CDR3 DNA: TGTGCCAGCAGCCCTCCGGGGGCGGCTAACTACGAGCAGTACTTC
CDR3 protein: CASSPPGAANYEQYF

CDR3 length: 15
clone size: -
V gene: TRBV7-2
D gene: TRBD2
J gene: TRBJ2-1
CDR3 DNA: TGTGCCAGCAGCTTAGCTAGCGGGAGTTTTAATGAGCAGTTCTTC
CDR3 protein: CASSLASGSFNEQFF

CDR3 length: 15
clone size: -
V gene: TRBV5-4
D gene: -
J gene: TRBJ2-5
CDR3 DNA: TGTGCCAGCAGCTTGTCTCTCGGTGACCAAGAGACCCAGTACTTC
CDR3 protein: CASSLSLGDQETQYF

CDR3 length: 15
clone size: -
V gene: TRBV11-2
D gene: -
J gene: TRBJ2-1
CDR3 DNA: TGTGCCAGCAGCTCAATCGGCGGAGCCTACAATGAGCAGTTCTTC
CDR3 protein: CASSSIGGAYNEQFF

CDR3 length: 13
clone size: once
V gene: TRBV4-2
D gene: -
J gene: TRBJ2-5
CDR3 DNA: TGTGCCAGCAGTCGCGTAGTGCCAGAGACCCAGTACTTC
CDR3 protein: CASSRVVPETQYF

CDR3 length: 15
clone size: -
V gene: TRBV11-2
D gene: TRBD2
J gene: TRBJ2-7
CDR3 DNA: TGTGCCAGCAGCTTAGGAAGCGGGGGGGTCGGGGAGCAGTACTTC
CDR3 protein: CASSLGSGGVGEQYF

CDR3 length: 12
clone size: -
V gene: TRBV27
D gene: -
J gene: TRBJ1-1
CDR3 DNA: TGTGCCAGCAGTTTTTTGGGGGCTGAAGCTTTCTTT
CDR3 protein: CASSFLGAEAFF

CDR3 length: 13
clone size: -
V gene: TRBV5-1
D gene: TRBD1
J gene: TRBJ1-2
CDR3 DNA: TGCGCCAGCAGCTCGACAGGGGGCTATGGCTACACCTTC
CDR3 protein: CASSSTGGYGYTF

CDR3 length: 14
clone size: -
V gene: TRBV28
D gene: TRBD1
J gene: TRBJ2-7
CDR3 DNA: TGTGCCAGCAGGCCTGGACAGGGCCCCTACGAGCAGTACTTC
CDR3 protein: CASRPGQGPYEQYF

CDR3 length: 15
clone size: -
V gene: TRBV14
D gene: -
J gene: TRBJ2-2
CDR3 DNA: TGTGCCAGCAAGGCAACGCAGGGAAGTTTCGGGGAGCTGTTTTTT
CDR3 protein: CASKATQGSFGELFF

CDR3 length: 14
clone size: -
V gene: TRBV18
D gene: TRBD1
J gene: TRBJ1-3
CDR3 DNA: TGTGCCAGCTCTCCAGACAGGGCTGGAAACACCATATATTTT
CDR3 protein: CASSPDRAGNTIYF

CDR3 length: 15
clone size: -
V gene: TRBV29-1
D gene: TRBD2
J gene: TRBJ2-3
CDR3 DNA: TGCAGCGTTGAGGGGGCGGGAGGGAGCACAGATACGCAGTATTTT
CDR3 protein: CSVEGAGGSTDTQYF

CDR3 length: 15
clone size: once
V gene: TRBV6-1
D gene: -
J gene: TRBJ1-1
CDR3 DNA: TGTGCCAGCAGTGTGGGCCCTCACCAGAACACTGAAGCTTTCTTT
CDR3 protein: CASSVGPHQNTEAFF

CDR3 length: 15
clone size: once
V gene: TRBV19
D gene: TRBD1
J gene: TRBJ2-5
CDR3 DNA: TGTGCCAGTAGTAGATACAGGGGGCGTCAAGAGACCCAGTACTTC
CDR3 protein: CASSRYRGRQETQYF

CDR3 length: 15
clone size: -
V gene: TRBV5-1
D gene: -
J gene: TRBJ2-1
CDR3 DNA: TGCGCCAGCAGCTTGGTGGGGTCTATCTACAATGAGCAGTTCTTC
CDR3 protein: CASSLVGSIYNEQFF

CDR3 length: 15
clone size: -
V gene: TRBV11-2
D gene: -
J gene: TRBJ2-3
CDR3 DNA: TGTGCCAGCAGCTTATTAGGGGTAGCGACAGATACGCAGTATTTT
CDR3 protein: CASSLLGVATDTQYF

CDR3 length: 15
clone size: -
V gene: TRBV5-1
D gene: -
J gene: TRBJ2-6
CDR3 DNA: TGCGCCAGCAGCTTGACAGACTCTGGGGCCAACGTCCTGACTTTC
CDR3 protein: CASSLTDSGANVLTF

CDR3 length: 14
clone size: -
V gene: TRBV6-5
D gene: -
J gene: TRBJ1-5
CDR3 DNA: TGTGCCAGCAGCCCACACAGGGACGGGCAGCCCCAGCATTTT
CDR3 protein: CASSPHRDGQPQHF

CDR3 length: 17
clone size: -
V gene: TRBV7-9
D gene: -
J gene: TRBJ1-3
CDR3 DNA: TGTGCCAGCAGCTCGCCCCGGCCAGGTTCTTCTGGAAACACCATATATTTT
CDR3 protein: CASSSPRPGSSGNTIYF

CDR3 length: 16
clone size: -
V gene: TRBV7-3
D gene: TRBD1
J gene: TRBJ2-1
CDR3 DNA: TGTGCCAGCAGCTCTACAGGGGGAAGCTCCTACAATGAGCAGTTCTTC
CDR3 protein: CASSSTGGSSYNEQFF

CDR3 length: 15
clone size: -
V gene: TRBV7-2
D gene: -
J gene: TRBJ1-1
CDR3 DNA: TGTGCCAGCAGCCGACCCCCAGGACAGAACACTGAAGCTTTCTTT
CDR3 protein: CASSRPPGQNTEAFF

CDR3 length: 16
clone size: -
V gene: TRBV28
D gene: TRBD2
J gene: TRBJ2-1
CDR3 DNA: TGTGCCAGCAGTTCCGGGAGTGGACTAGCCCACAATGAGCAGTTCTTC
CDR3 protein: CASSSGSGLAHNEQFF

CDR3 length: 15
clone size: -
V gene: TRBV18
D gene: TRBD2
J gene: TRBJ2-7
CDR3 DNA: TGTGCCAGCTCACCCCGACTAGCGGAATACTACGAGCAGTACTTC
CDR3 protein: CASSPRLAEYYEQYF

CDR3 length: 16
clone size: -
V gene: TRBV5-1
D gene: -
J gene: TRBJ2-3
CDR3 DNA: TGCGCCAGCAGCTTGGGGGTGCATACTAGCACAGATACGCAGTATTTT
CDR3 protein: CASSLGVHTSTDTQYF

CDR3 length: 15
clone size: -
V gene: TRBV6-6
D gene: TRBD1
J gene: TRBJ2-7
CDR3 DNA: TGTGCCAGCGAAATTGGGACAGGGGGTACCTACGAGCAGTACTTC
CDR3 protein: CASEIGTGGTYEQYF